This TCR beta chain was observed in a study of blood T cell repertoires in COVID-19. This CDR3 comprises 15 residues. CDR1 SNHLY and CDR2 FYNNEI come from the germline V gene. V was shortened by 4 bases and J by 0 bases, with 10 bases between the two germline ends. Method: immunoSEQ multiplex PCR; TCRdb's copy keeps in-frame clones and lacks some. The sample records around 380,000 clones, roughly 77% being singletons. The sample was peripheral blood. The rearrangement joins TRBV2 to TRBJ2-4; D is uncertain. The receptor comes from a human donor with acute or convalescent COVID-19. The donor label of this sample is uncertain. CDR3 in DNA: TGTGCCAGCAGTGGTAATAAACTAGCCAAAAACATTCAGTACTTC. It translates to CASSGNKLAKNIQYF.